Below are 13 T cell receptor beta chains sequenced from a single sample in a study of T-cell reconstitution after alpha-beta-depleted transplantation in children. The authors prepared the TCRbeta library with unique molecular identifiers. TCRdb ran MiXCR on the PCR reads and lists one entry per CDR3 protein. The profile shows about 200,000 distinct CDR3 sequences, approximately 7% of them singletons. The source was PBMCs, collected before TCRalphabeta/CD19-depleted stem cell transplant. The origin of the receptors is a boy aged 2 to 10 with acute lymphoblastic leukemia, due to receive a stem cell transplant.

This clonotype has just a few counts. V gene TRBV19 combines with J gene TRBJ1-1; D is unclear. The CDR3 totals 13 residues. CDR1 is LNHDA and CDR2 is SQIVND in the germline V gene (reference sequence). V dropped 1 base and J dropped 5 bases, with 8 bases sitting between them. CDR3 in amino acids: CASSIGWRTEAFF. In nucleotides, the CDR3 is TGTGCCAGTAGTATAGGCTGGAGGACTGAAGCTTTCTTT.

This clonotype was counted between two and nine times. The rearrangement joins TRBV6-2 or TRBV6-3 to TRBJ2-1; TRBD2 aligns across 7 bases. Germline V gives CDR1 MNHEY, CDR2 SVGEGT. V shed 6 bases, J shed 0 bases, and the junction held 11 bases outside the gene matches. The CDR3 is 17 amino acids. CDR3 sequence (DNA): TGTGCCAGCAGCGGTATCCCCGGGGGGACCTCCTACAATGAGCAGTTCTTC. It translates to CASSGIPGGTSYNEQFF.

This clonotype has a count of ten or more. The chain recombines TRBV2 with TRBJ2-2, with D uncertain. Trimming left V 6 bases short and J 9 bases short, with 17 bases between. The CDR3 consists of 14 residues. Germline CDR1 SNHLY, CDR2 FYNNEI. The DNA for the CDR3 is TGTGCCAGCAGCGACCCGAGAGAGGATCGGGAGCTGTTTTTT. Encoded protein: CASSDPREDRELFF.

The chain carries TRBV7-8 and TRBJ2-3; TRBD1 is a possible D gene (5 bases). V lost 0 bases and J 2 bases, leaving 15 bases between the germline ends. The CDR3 loop spans 17 amino acids. Per the germline V gene, CDR1 is SGHVS and CDR2 is FQNEAQ. In DNA form, the CDR3 reads TGTGCCAGCAGCTTAGCTTTGCGACAGACCTACACAGATACGCAGTATTTT. Translation gives CASSLALRQTYTDTQYF.

This clonotype occurred many times. Here the CDR3 DNA reads TGTGCCAGCAAACAGGGTTCCTCACCCCTCCACTTT. This gives the protein CASKQGSSPLHF. This chain connects TRBV28 to TRBJ1-6; tentative D call: TRBD1 (6 bases). The CDR3 totals 12 residues. Looked up from germline, CDR1 is MDHEN and CDR2 is SYDVKM. Trimming cost V 7 bases and J 10 bases, with 11 bases left between them.

This clonotype has just a few counts. This chain connects TRBV11-2 to TRBJ1-4, with 7 bases lining up with TRBD1. The CDR3 length is 13 residues. Germline loops: CDR1 SGHAT, CDR2 FQNNGV. V was pared by 1 base and J by 7 bases, with 0 bases of the junction left unmatched. The CDR3 DNA reads as TGTGCCAGCAGCTTAGGACAGGGTGAAAAACTGTTTTTT. It specifies CASSLGQGEKLFF. Together with reference TRBV11-2 and TRBJ1-4, the CDR3 gives the full variable domain: EAGVAQSPRYKIIEKRQSVAFWCNPISGHATLYWYQQILGQGPKLLIQFQNNGVVDDSQLPKDRFSAERLKGVDSTLKIQPAKLEDSAVYLCASSLGQGEKLFFGSGTQLSVL.

This clonotype was seen only a few times. The rearrangement links TRBV12-3 or TRBV12-4 to TRBJ2-1, with TRBD2 identical over 7 bases. The J segment lost 8 bases and the V segment lost 6 bases, leaving 10 bases of the junction unmatched. The CDR3 is 14 residues long. The CDR3 loop is CASREGLAVYEQFF. The CDR3 coding sequence is TGTGCCAGCAGGGAGGGGCTAGCGGTCTATGAGCAGTTCTTC.

This clonotype has ten or more counts. The rearrangement links TRBV20-1 to TRBJ2-7; D uncertain. Between the trimmed V and J ends, which lost 3 bases and 6 bases, there was a span of 21 bases. Germline V lookup: CDR1 DFQATT, CDR2 SNEGSKA (reference sequence). There are 15 residues in the CDR3. CDR3 region: CSASLLIGHRAEQYF. Written as DNA, the CDR3 is TGCAGTGCTAGTCTCCTAATCGGTCACCGGGCCGAGCAGTACTTC.

This clonotype was seen more than once but under ten times. The chain recombines TRBV7-2 with TRBJ2-7; maybe TRBD1 (6 bases). Trimming removed 5 bases from V and 0 bases from J, with 11 bases in between. Germline values: CDR1 SGHTA, CDR2 FQGNSA. The CDR3 contains 14 residues. This CDR3 reads CASSQTGISYEQYF. The CDR3 nucleotides are TGTGCCAGCAGCCAAACAGGGATCTCCTACGAGCAGTACTTC.

This clonotype was observed many times. V usage is TRBV12-3 or TRBV12-4 and J usage is TRBJ2-5; 8 bases are a match to TRBD2. J gave up 2 bases and V 2 bases, and 10 bases lay outside the gene matches. The CDR3 runs 17 residues. CDR3 DNA sequence: TGTGCCAGCAGTTTAAGTTTAGGACTAGCTCATCAAGAGACCCAGTACTTC. Protein product: CASSLSLGLAHQETQYF.

This clonotype showed up many times. This chain connects TRBV2 to TRBJ2-5, with D possibly being TRBD1 (5 bases). V lost 1 base and J 7 bases, leaving 10 bases between the germline ends. Germline CDR1 reads SNHLY; CDR2 reads FYNNEI. The CDR3 contains 13 residues. The chain's CDR3 is CASSEGQPGTQYF. Here the CDR3 DNA reads TGTGCCAGCAGTGAAGGACAGCCCGGGACCCAGTACTTC. The whole variable domain, remainder taken from reference TRBV2 and TRBJ2-5, is EPEVTQTPSHQVTQMGQEVILRCVPISNHLYFYWYRQILGQKVEFLVSFYNNEISEKSEIFDDQFSVERPDGSNFTLKIRSTKLEDSAMYFCASSEGQPGTQYFGPGTRLLVL.

The chain combines TRBV4-3 with TRBJ2-2, with D possibly matching TRBD2 (7 bases). Trimming shortened V by 1 base and J by 3 bases, and 12 bases separated the two germline ends. Germline loops: CDR1 LGHNA, CDR2 YSLEER. The CDR3 sequence is 16 residues long. CDR3 in DNA: TGCGCCAGCAGCCAAGCGCGGGGGCCCCACACCGGGGAGCTGTTTTTT. Amino acids: CASSQARGPHTGELFF.

This clonotype has ten or more counts. This sequence joins TRBV12-3 or TRBV12-4 and TRBJ2-3; D possibly corresponds to TRBD1 (6 bases). Trimming removed 7 bases from V and 2 bases from J, with 22 bases in between. CDR3 length: 17 residues. CDR3 sequence (DNA): TGTGCCAGCATGGAGTCAGGGACACCACAACACACAGATACGCAGTATTTT. Translation gives CASMESGTPQHTDTQYF.